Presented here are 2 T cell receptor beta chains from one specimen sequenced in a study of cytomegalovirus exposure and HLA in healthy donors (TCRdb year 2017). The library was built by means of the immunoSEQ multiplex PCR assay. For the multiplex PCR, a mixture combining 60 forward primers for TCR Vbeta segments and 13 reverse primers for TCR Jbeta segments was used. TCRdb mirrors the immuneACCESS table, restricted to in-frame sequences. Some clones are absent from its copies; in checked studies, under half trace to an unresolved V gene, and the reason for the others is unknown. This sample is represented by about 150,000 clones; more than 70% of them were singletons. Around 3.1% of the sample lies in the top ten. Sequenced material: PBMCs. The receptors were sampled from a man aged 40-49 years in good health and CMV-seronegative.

In DNA form, the CDR3 reads TGTGCCAGCAGCTTGTCACCGGTTGAAGCTTTCTTT. This sequence encodes CASSLSPVEAFF. V usage is TRBV5-6 and J usage is TRBJ1-1; D unclear. Germline lookup yields CDR1 SGHDT and CDR2 YYEEEE. V gave up 1 base and J gave up 7 bases, with 8 bases separating them. This CDR3 has 12 residues.

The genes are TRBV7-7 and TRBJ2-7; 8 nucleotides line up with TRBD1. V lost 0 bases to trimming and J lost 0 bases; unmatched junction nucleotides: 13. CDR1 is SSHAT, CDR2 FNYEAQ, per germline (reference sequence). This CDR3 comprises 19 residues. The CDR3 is CASSLARYGQTGGSYEQYF. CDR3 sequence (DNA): TGTGCCAGCAGCTTAGCTAGGTACGGTCAAACAGGGGGCTCCTACGAGCAGTACTTC.